This record concerns one T cell receptor (beta chain) sequence. Repertoires were generated with immunoSEQ multiplex PCR, while TCRdb's copy carries only in-frame clones and drops some. The sample includes about 140,000 clones, more than 85% of them seen just once. The data originate from a study of T cell responses to AZD1222 COVID-19 vaccine. Looked up from germline, CDR1 is MNHEY and CDR2 is SVGEGT. Deletions cut 6 bases from V and 2 bases from J, with 13 bases between. The CDR3 runs 14 residues. V usage is TRBV6-2 or TRBV6-3 and J usage is TRBJ1-1, with D tentatively TRBD1 (6 bases). The clonotype originates from an adult in good health. Sequencing was performed on peripheral blood, taken on day 0 of MenACWY control vaccination. Here the CDR3 reads CASSTRGRNTEAFF. The CDR3 DNA follows: TGTGCCAGCAGCACCAGGGGTCGCAACACTGAAGCTTTCTTT.